This is a list of T cell receptor beta chains from one sample in a study of T cell repertoires in cytomegalovirus infection. MiXCR was run by TCRdb on the reads, yielding one entry per CDR3 protein. The sample consists of approximately 500,000 distinct CDR3 sequences, 16% of them appearing once. The sequencing sample was made of CD8+ T cells from PBMCs. Every receptor here comes from a human donor in good health (CMV status not recorded). Some clones in this sample may be carry-over from other donors' samples. Each CDR3 is given with its conserved first and last residue. A D gene is named only where the DNA matches it firmly. Expanded clones get a size class; other rows say once, few or many, or leave the size out.

- | TRBJ1-5 | many | TRBV28 | TGTGCCAGCAGTTTCATGGGGTATAGCAATCAGCCCCAGCATTTT | CASSFMGYSNQPQHF
- | TRBJ1-5 | many | TRBV28 | TGTGCCAGCAGTTTATCCCCCCGCGGGGGGGGTCAGCCCCAGCATTTT | CASSLSPRGGGQPQHF
- | TRBJ2-3 | many | TRBV6-4 | TGTGCCAGCAGTGACTCCGGAGGGGGGGCAGATACGCAGTATTTT | CASSDSGGGADTQYF
- | TRBJ1-5 | many | TRBV4-1 | TGCGCCAGCAGCCAAGATCATAGGGGGCAGCCCCAGCATTTT | CASSQDHRGQPQHF
- | TRBJ2-7 | many | TRBV11-2 | TGTGCCAGCAGCCCCTGGGGCGGCTCCTACGAGCAGTACTTC | CASSPWGGSYEQYF
TRBD1 | TRBJ1-2 | few | TRBV27 | TGTGCCAGCAGTTTTGGACAGGCAAATGGCTACACCTTC | CASSFGQANGYTF
- | TRBJ2-1 | many | TRBV10-3 | TGTGCCATCAGTGAGGCCCCTACAATTGGGGGGCATTGGTTCTTC | CAISEAPTIGGHWFF
- | TRBJ2-5 | - | TRBV20-1 | TGCAGTGCTAGGGGAGAGGACAGGGGACTAGTGCGAGAGACCCAGTACTTC | CSARGEDRGLVRETQYF
TRBD1 | TRBJ1-5 | few | TRBV6-1 | TGTGCCAGCAGTGGGGAGACAGGGGGCATTGGTAGCAATCAGCCCCAGCATTTT | CASSGETGGIGSNQPQHF
TRBD1 | TRBJ1-1 | - | TRBV9 | TGTGCCAGCAGCGTTCGGACAGGGGGTGACACTGAAGCTTTCTTT | CASSVRTGGDTEAFF
- | TRBJ1-5 | few | TRBV20-1 | TGCAGTGCTAGAAAGGACCGAGGCGGCAATCAGCCCCAGCATTTT | CSARKDRGGNQPQHF
- | TRBJ2-1 | many | TRBV27 | TGTGCCAGCAGTTTATCGGTTTACAATGAGCAGTTCTTC | CASSLSVYNEQFF
- | TRBJ2-3 | few | TRBV30 | TGTGCCTGGAGTATGGCCGGGGCAGATACGCAGTATTTT | CAWSMAGADTQYF
TRBD1 | TRBJ1-1 | many | TRBV19 | TGTGCCAGTATTCCGGACAGGGGGTTGAACACTGAAGCTTTCTTT | CASIPDRGLNTEAFF
TRBD2 | TRBJ2-3 | few | TRBV12-5 | TGTGCTAGTGGTTTGAGGCTAGCGGCTAGCACAGATACGCAGTATTTT | CASGLRLAASTDTQYF
TRBD1 | TRBJ2-1 | many | TRBV7-3 | TGTGCCAGCAGCAAAACCCGGGACAGGGGTTACAATGAGCAGTTCTTC | CASSKTRDRGYNEQFF
- | TRBJ1-1 | few | TRBV19 | TGTGCCAGTATTGGGGGTATCACTGAAGCTTTCTTT | CASIGGITEAFF
TRBD1 | TRBJ2-7 | few | TRBV7-9 | TGTGCCAGCAGCATCTCCTTCGGACAGGGGGCCTACGAGCAGTACTTC | CASSISFGQGAYEQYF
- | TRBJ2-1 | many | TRBV19 | TGTGCCAGTAATGCAGGGAATGAGCAGTTCTTC | CASNAGNEQFF
- | TRBJ2-5 | few | TRBV11-2 | TGTGCCAGCAGCCAGAGGATGGGGGCCCGGGAGACCCAGTACTTC | CASSQRMGARETQYF
- | TRBJ1-5 | many | TRBV12-5 | TGTGCTAGTGGTACCGTCTGGGATCAGCCCCAGCATTTT | CASGTVWDQPQHF
TRBD2 | TRBJ2-7 | - | TRBV20-1 | TGCAGTGCCGCGCCAGGGCTAGCGGGTACGCCTCAGGAGGAGGAGCAGTACTTC | CSAAPGLAGTPQEEEQYF
- | TRBJ2-2 | medium-sized | TRBV7-8 | TGTGCCAGCAGCTTAGCAATAACGACCACCGGGGAGCTGTTTTTT | CASSLAITTTGELFF
- | TRBJ1-1 | few | TRBV6-4 | TGTGCCAGCAGTGCCCGGGTAGGGGGAGATCTGTCTTTCTTT | CASSARVGGDLSFF
- | TRBJ2-1 | many | TRBV6-1 | TGTGCCAGCAGTCCTCGTTTAGGTGGGAGATATAATGAGCAGTTCTTC | CASSPRLGGRYNEQFF
- | TRBJ2-3 | many | TRBV11-2 | TGTGCCAGCAGTCACGGGGGCCAGGACGGGAGTACGCAGTATTTT | CASSHGGQDGSTQYF
- | TRBJ2-7 | many | TRBV13 | TGTGCCAGCAGCCCCGGGGACTCCACCGCCTCCTACGAGCAGTACTTC | CASSPGDSTASYEQYF
TRBD1 | TRBJ2-2 | few | TRBV3-1 | TGTGCCAGCAGTAAAAGTACACAGGGGATCGGGGAGCTGTTTTTT | CASSKSTQGIGELFF
TRBD1 | TRBJ1-2 | many | TRBV7-9 | TGTGCCAGCAGCCGACAGGGGGCCATGACTTGGGGCTACACCTTC | CASSRQGAMTWGYTF